What follows are 24 T cell receptor beta chains derived from one specimen sequenced in a study of shared clonotypes between healthy human individuals. Clones were sequenced by immunoSEQ multiplex PCR, and TCRdb holds only the in-frame ones, with some missing. The data hold roughly 1,000,000 clones, with 75% to 80% observed a single time. The sample consisted of memory CD4+ T cells from PBMCs. Subset given: CD45RA-negative fraction. These receptors all stem from a man aged 18 to 30 in good health. Some clones in this sample may be carry-over from other donors' samples.

The gene calls are TRBV15 and TRBJ1-5; D uncertain. The length of the CDR3 is 12 residues. Germline V gives CDR1 LNHNV, CDR2 YYDKDF (reference sequence). Between the trimmed V and J ends, which lost 0 bases and 12 bases, there was a span of 9 bases. CDR3 protein: CATSRDGSNQHF. CDR3 DNA: TGTGCCACCAGCAGAGATGGCTCTAACCAGCATTTT.

The chain employs TRBV6-5 and TRBJ2-7, with D maybe TRBD1 (5 bases). The CDR3 covers 12 residues. Germline assignment: CDR1 MNHEY and CDR2 SVGAGI. Trimming stripped 5 bases from V and 5 bases from J, with 10 bases between. CDR3 nucleotides: TGTGCCAGCAGTACCCAGGGCCACGAGCAGTACTTC. Translating it yields CASSTQGHEQYF.

The rearrangement uses TRBV4-2 and TRBJ2-2; 9 positions agree with TRBD1. The germline V gene encodes CDR1 LGHNA and CDR2 YNFKEQ. The CDR3 covers 20 residues. Trimming cost V 4 bases and J 0 bases; bases outside gene matches: 15. The DNA for the CDR3 is TGTGCCAGCAGCCTCCGCGGGGCCGACAGGGGGAACACGAACACCGGGGAGCTGTTTTTT. Translation gives CASSLRGADRGNTNTGELFF.

The rearrangement joins TRBV11-3 to TRBJ1-1; 8 nucleotides align to TRBD1. Germline V lookup: CDR1 SGHNT, CDR2 YENEEA. Trimming at V came to 7 bases and at J to 4 bases, leaving 5 bases not matched to a gene. The CDR3 contains 13 residues. CDR3 nucleotides: TGTGCCAGCAAAGGACAGGGCACCACTGAAGCTTTCTTT. It translates to CASKGQGTTEAFF.

This rearrangement joins TRBV6-4 to TRBJ2-5; D may match TRBD1 or TRBD2 (5 bases each). The length of the CDR3 is 18 residues. Trimming took off 3 bases at V and 0 bases at J, with 20 bases between the two ends. The germline V gene has CDR1 MRHNA and CDR2 SNTAGT. The CDR3 protein is CASSEEGPARPHQETQYF. For the CDR3, the DNA is TGTGCCAGCAGTGAAGAGGGACCGGCGAGGCCACACCAAGAGACCCAGTACTTC.

This chain connects TRBV19 to TRBJ1-1; D unclear. The ends were cut back, 6 bases at V and 6 bases at J, with 11 bases in the middle. CDR3 length: 12 amino acids. CDR1 is LNHDA and CDR2 is SQIVND in the germline V gene (reference sequence). The CDR3 region is CASRVDRAEAFF. The CDR3 DNA is TGTGCCAGTAGGGTCGATAGAGCTGAAGCTTTCTTT.

V is TRBV6-1 and J is TRBJ2-1, with TRBD1 matching 11 bases. This CDR3 comprises 13 residues. V shed 8 bases and J 7 bases; nucleotides not matched to a gene: 4. Germline V CDR1 and CDR2: MNHNS, SASEGT. The CDR3 DNA follows: TGTGCCAGCGGCCGGGACAGGGGGAATGAGCAGTTCTTC. This sequence encodes CASGRDRGNEQFF.

The rearrangement links TRBV5-4 to TRBJ2-7; D is possibly TRBD2 (6 bases). This CDR3 is built from 15 residues. From germline, CDR1 is SGHNT and CDR2 YYREEE (reference sequence). The ends were cut back, 4 bases at V and 2 bases at J, with 16 bases in the middle. In nucleotides, the CDR3 is TGTGCCAGCAGCAGGCATAGCGGTACTACCTACGAGCAGTACTTC. Residues: CASSRHSGTTYEQYF.

A note on this clone: A junction end diverges from the germline sequence, so it may reflect a read error. The chain uses TRBV12-5 and TRBJ1-5, with a tentative D call TRBD1 (5 bases). The germline V gene has CDR1 LGHNT and CDR2 FRNRAP. The CDR3 covers 13 residues. CDR3 bases: TGTGCTTGTGGGGCGGATAGCAATCAGCCCCAGCATTTT. This codes for CACGADSNQPQHF. Looking up the rest from reference TRBV12-5 and TRBJ1-5 gives the full variable domain: DARVTQTPRHKVTEMGQEVTMRCQPILGHNTVFWYRQTMMQGLELLAYFRNRAPLDDSGMPKDRFSAEMPDATLATLKIQPSEPRDSAVYFCACGADSNQPQHFGDGTRLSIL.

About this clone: This may arise from a read error, as a much more abundant clone is one base away. The chain carries TRBV5-4 and TRBJ1-2; 10 positions agree with TRBD1. This CDR3 spans 13 amino acids. V shed 5 bases, J shed 2 bases, and the junction held 0 bases outside the gene matches. Per germline, CDR1 SGHNT and CDR2 YYREEE (reference sequence). CDR3 in amino acids: CASRDRGNYGYTF. The CDR3, as DNA: TGTGCCAGCAGGGACAGGGGGAACTATGGCTACACCTTC.

This clone has more than one count but fewer than ten. V is TRBV25-1 and J is TRBJ2-7; TRBD2 matches at 8 bases. The CDR3 length is 15 residues. Germline CDR1 reads MGHDK; CDR2 reads SYGVNS. V lost 7 bases to trimming and J lost 0 bases; unmatched junction nucleotides: 8. The CDR3 nucleotides are TGTGCCAGCACGGGGGGGGCGGTTAGCTCCTACGAGCAGTACTTC. Protein product: CASTGGAVSSYEQYF.

The V and J genes are TRBV9 and TRBJ2-6, with D perhaps TRBD1 (5 bases). The CDR3 spans 18 residues. Trimming stripped 3 bases from V and 0 bases from J, with 16 bases between. CDR1 and CDR2 (germline): SGDLS, YYNGEE. The DNA of the CDR3 is TGTGCCAGCAGCGGGGGCAGGGATCCCTACTCTGGGGCCAACGTCCTGACTTTC. Protein product: CASSGGRDPYSGANVLTF.

The genes are TRBV4-2 and TRBJ2-2; TRBD2 aligns across 8 bases. The V and J ends lost 0 bases and 4 bases, in that order; junction bases with no gene match: 4. The CDR3 is 16 residues long. CDR1 LGHNA and CDR2 YNFKEQ come from the germline V gene. CDR3 sequence (DNA): TGTGCCAGCAGCCAAGAAGTAGCGGGGTCCACCGGGGAGCTGTTTTTT. Its protein product is CASSQEVAGSTGELFF.

This clone is a singleton in its sample. Other DNA sequences in the same sample also yield this CDR3. The chain employs TRBV5-8 and TRBJ2-1; TRBD2 matches at 8 bases. After removal of 0 bases from V and 1 base from J, the junction contained 6 bases not matched to a gene. This CDR3 has 17 amino acids. Per germline, CDR1 SGHTS and CDR2 YDEGEE. The CDR3 DNA follows: TGTGCCAGCAGCTTGGTACTAGCGGAGATTTCCTACAATGAGCAGTTCTTC. Amino acids: CASSLVLAEISYNEQFF.

This clone was seen once. This chain uses TRBV10-3 with TRBJ1-1; possibly TRBD1 for D (6 bases). V was cut by 5 bases and J by 0 bases, with 10 bases left in between. Per the germline V gene, CDR1 is ENHRY and CDR2 is SYGVKD. The CDR3 spans 14 residues. DNA for the CDR3: TGTGCCATCAGTCGACAGGTCTTGAACACTGAAGCTTTCTTT. Encoded protein: CAISRQVLNTEAFF.

The chain recombines TRBV19 with TRBJ2-5; D gene ambiguous. This CDR3 has 13 residues. Germline CDR1 is LNHDA and CDR2 is SQIVND (reference sequence). V gave up 2 bases and J gave up 4 bases, with 8 bases separating them. CDR3 protein: CASSISGGETQYF. The CDR3 DNA follows: TGTGCCAGTAGTATATCGGGCGGAGAGACCCAGTACTTC.

This chain uses TRBV4-2 with TRBJ2-3; 8 nucleotides match TRBD2. The CDR3 covers 15 residues. The J segment lost 4 bases and the V segment lost 4 bases, leaving 7 bases of the junction unmatched. CDR1 and CDR2 (germline): LGHNA, YNFKEQ. In DNA form, the CDR3 reads TGTGCCAGCAGCCGACCAGCGGGAGTGGCAGATACGCAGTATTTT. It encodes CASSRPAGVADTQYF.

This clone came up a few times. The chain links TRBV6-5 to TRBJ1-5; no clear D. There are 14 residues in the CDR3. Trimming took off 6 bases at V and 1 base at J, with 10 bases between the two ends. Per germline, CDR1 MNHEY and CDR2 SVGAGI. The CDR3 here is CASSRTGSNQPQHF. CDR3 DNA sequence: TGTGCCAGCAGCCGAACGGGGAGCAATCAGCCCCAGCATTTT.

In its sample, this clone was seen once. J is TRBJ1-2 and V is TRBV18; the D is unclear. This CDR3 has 13 amino acids. The germline V and J ends were trimmed by 5 bases and 4 bases, with 11 bases remaining between them. CDR1 and CDR2 (germline): KGHSH, LQKENI. This chain's CDR3 is CASSTAAGYGYTF. The CDR3 DNA reads TGTGCCAGCTCAACGGCCGCGGGCTATGGCTACACCTTC.

This rearrangement joins TRBV7-8 to TRBJ1-3; TRBD1 is a possible D gene (5 bases). CDR1 and CDR2 from the germline V gene are SGHVS and FQNEAQ. V lost 5 bases to trimming and J lost 4 bases, with 18 bases between them. The CDR3 consists of 16 residues. Written as DNA, the CDR3 is TGTGCCAGCAGCCCACTACGGACAAGGCTAGGAAACACCATATATTTT. Protein product: CASSPLRTRLGNTIYF.

J is TRBJ2-7 and V is TRBV6-1, with TRBD2 matching 10 bases. The germline CDR1 and CDR2 sequences are MNHNS and SASEGT. The CDR3 is 16 amino acids. V gave up 2 bases and J gave up 2 bases; unmatched junction bases: 6. The CDR3 DNA reads TGTGCCAGCAGTGAACGGAGCGGGAGGGCCCCCTACGAGCAGTACTTC. As protein: CASSERSGRAPYEQYF.

The V call is TRBV18, the J call TRBJ2-2; 8 bases fit TRBD2. The CDR3 has 15 residues. Germline trimming cut 4 bases from V and 4 bases from J; bases unmatched to any gene: 5. Germline lookup yields CDR1 KGHSH and CDR2 LQKENI. DNA of the CDR3: TGTGCCAGCTCACACGGACTAGCTTCCACCGGGGAGCTGTTTTTT. Its translation: CASSHGLASTGELFF. The whole variable domain, remainder taken from reference TRBV18 and TRBJ2-2, is NAGVMQNPRHLVRRRGQEARLRCSPMKGHSHVYWYRQLPEEGLKFMVYLQKENIIDESGMPKERFSAEFPKEGPSILRIQQVVRGDSAAYFCASSHGLASTGELFFGEGSRLTVL.

Worth noting for this clone: The same CDR3 is also encoded by other DNA sequences in this sample. This chain's CDR3 is CTSSQPPGRPGLAGGGYNEQFF. The CDR3 region has the DNA TGCACCAGCAGCCAGCCCCCGGGCCGCCCGGGACTAGCGGGAGGGGGGTACAATGAACAGTTCTTC. The V and J genes are TRBV1 and TRBJ2-1; the DNA was not compared with TRBD2, the D call given in the table. TRBV1 is a pseudogene. This CDR3 region has 22 residues.

The chain uses TRBV5-7 and TRBJ2-5; 9 bases align to TRBD2. TRBV5-7 is an ORF, and what it does is uncertain. V gave up 4 bases and J gave up 4 bases; unmatched junction bases: 5. The CDR3 covers 14 residues. This chain's CDR3 is CASSRGGAPETQYF. The CDR3 region has the DNA TGTGCCAGCAGCCGCGGGGGGGCCCCAGAGACCCAGTACTTC.